This paragraph covers one TCR beta chain sequence. The data belong to a study of shared clonotypes between healthy human individuals. The study drew its donors from healthy HIV-negative adults without recent acute infections or vaccinations. The investigators split CD4+ cells into a CD45RA+ naive subset and a CD45RA-negative memory subset. The ends lost 2 bases at V and 4 bases at J; junction bases unmatched: 4. CDR1 is MNHNS and CDR2 is SASEGT in the germline V gene. The CDR3 spans 14 residues. Method: immunoSEQ multiplex PCR; TCRdb's copy keeps in-frame clones and lacks some. The table has 1 million to 1.3 million clones, 78% seen once.

This clonotype was sampled from a man in his late teens or twenties in good health. Some clones in this sample may be carry-over from other donors' samples. The sequenced sample was memory CD4+ T cells from PBMCs. As for subset: CD45RA-negative fraction. This chain uses TRBV6-1 with TRBJ1-2; 7 bases are a match to TRBD1. This chain's CDR3 is CASSELQGIYGYTF. The CDR3, as DNA: TGTGCCAGCAGTGAACTACAGGGGATCTATGGCTACACCTTC.